A single sample gave rise to the 9 T cell receptor beta chains below, sequenced in a study of blood T cell repertoires in COVID-19. TCRdb keeps only in-frame clones here, not all; method: immunoSEQ multiplex PCR. The sample lists 130,000 or so clones; roughly 90% were seen once. The sample consisted of peripheral blood. These receptors all come from a middle-aged man with acute or convalescent COVID-19.

The chain employs TRBV12-5 and TRBJ1-2, with D tentatively TRBD1 (5 bases). The CDR3 loop spans 13 amino acids. The germline V gene has CDR1 LGHNT and CDR2 FRNRAP. The ends were cut back, 7 bases at V and 4 bases at J, with 13 bases in the middle. The chain's CDR3 is CASAVDSSYGYTF. CDR3 nucleotide sequence: TGTGCTAGTGCCGTTGACAGCTCCTATGGCTACACCTTC.

The V and J genes are TRBV6-5 and TRBJ2-1; 12 nucleotides agree with TRBD2. The length of the CDR3 is 16 residues. The V gene end was trimmed by 4 bases and the J gene end by 7 bases; junction bases not matched to a gene: 8. Germline V gene data show CDR1 as MNHEY and CDR2 as SVGAGI. The CDR3 protein is CASSSPTSGSRNEQFF. CDR3 in DNA: TGTGCCAGCAGTTCCCCGACTAGCGGGAGCCGAAATGAGCAGTTCTTC.

The rearrangement joins TRBV6-2 or TRBV6-3 to TRBJ2-7, with TRBD2 as a possible D gene (7 bases). The CDR3 consists of 16 residues. V gave up 5 bases and J gave up 7 bases, with 24 bases separating them. In germline, CDR1 is MNHEY, CDR2 SVGEGT. The CDR3: CASSLRDGGAIGEQYF. The CDR3 DNA is TGTGCCAGCAGTCTCCGGGATGGGGGGGCCATCGGGGAGCAGTACTTC.

The chain has TRBV6-5 and TRBJ2-3; D is possibly TRBD2 (5 bases). Germline loops: CDR1 MNHEY, CDR2 SVGAGI. The germline V and J ends were trimmed by 7 bases and 6 bases, with 14 bases remaining between them. This CDR3 is 13 amino acids long. In nucleotides, the CDR3 is TGTGCCAGCAAGGAGGCCCCTGGGGATACGCAGTATTTT. It is translated as CASKEAPGDTQYF.

This rearrangement joins TRBV7-3 to TRBJ2-5, with 8 bases that match TRBD2. Germline V gene data show CDR1 as SGHTA and CDR2 as FQGTGA. The ends lost 1 base at V and 3 bases at J; junction bases unmatched: 4. The CDR3 is 15 amino acids. CDR3 residues: CASSLNGGGKETQYF. The CDR3 nucleotides read TGTGCCAGCAGCTTAAATGGCGGGGGGAAAGAGACCCAGTACTTC.

This chain links TRBV3-1 (or the pseudogene TRBV3-2) with TRBJ2-5; 8 bases map to TRBD2. CDR1 and CDR2 from the germline V gene are LGHDT and YNNKEL (reference sequence). The V gene end was trimmed by 5 bases and the J gene end by 2 bases; junction bases not matched to a gene: 7. This CDR3 is 15 amino acids long. The CDR3 is CASSTHGREQETQYF. The CDR3 coding sequence is TGTGCCAGCAGCACCCACGGGAGGGAACAAGAGACCCAGTACTTC.

The table lists this clone with a count of one. V and J are TRBV6-1 and TRBJ2-7; 9 positions agree with TRBD1. The CDR3 loop spans 14 amino acids. V lost 2 bases to trimming and J lost 4 bases; unmatched junction nucleotides: 3. The germline CDR1 and CDR2 sequences are MNHNS and SASEGT. The chain's CDR3 is CASSELGQGYEQYF. The CDR3 DNA is TGTGCCAGCAGTGAATTGGGACAGGGTTACGAGCAGTACTTC.

The CDR3 loop reads CASSARQATNEKLFF. CDR3 sequence (DNA): TGCGCCAGCAGCGCTCGACAGGCAACTAATGAAAAACTGTTTTTT. V gene TRBV5-1 combines with J gene TRBJ1-4, with D tentatively TRBD1 (6 bases). CDR3 length: 15 residues. Germline CDR1 SGHRS, CDR2 YFSETQ. V was cut by 4 bases and J by 0 bases, with 10 bases left in between.

The rearrangement links TRBV6-5 to TRBJ1-3; 7 bases line up with TRBD1. There are 12 residues in the CDR3. Looked up from germline, CDR1 is MNHEY and CDR2 is SVGAGI. J gave up 5 bases and V 6 bases, and 1 base lay outside the gene matches. CDR3 in amino acids: CASRTGRNTIYF. The CDR3 nucleotides are TGTGCCAGCAGGACAGGGAGAAACACCATATATTTT.